A single sample gave rise to the 10 T cell receptor beta chains below, sequenced in a study of early T cells in non-severe SARS-CoV-2 infection listed by TCRdb under 2021. Library preparation used 5' RACE. The data were produced on a NextSeq 500. TCRdb itself trimmed the public reads at Q25 with fastp, ran MiXCR and retained productive beta chains. Rows with one shared CDR3 protein collapse into an entry with the most common genes and DNA. This sample comprises 35,000 to 45,000 distinct CDR3 sequences, approximately 5.9% of them detected only once. The ten largest clones capture about 8.3% of the sample. The source was whole blood, collected at baseline. These TCRs come from an adult who was a healthcare worker with PCR-confirmed SARS-CoV-2 infection or an uninfected control (not recorded which).

The V gene is TRBV4-3, the J gene TRBJ2-7; the match to TRBD2 covers 10 bases. This CDR3 comprises 18 residues. Germline-derived CDR1 and CDR2 are LGHNA and YSLEER. Losses at the gene ends were 0 bases for V and 0 bases for J; bases not matched to a gene: 8. The CDR3 nucleotides read TGCGCCAGCAGCCAAGAACCCTCTAGCGGGGGAAGCTCCTACGAGCAGTACTTC. Translated, it gives CASSQEPSSGGSSYEQYF.

In this sample, this clonotype turned up many times. CDR3 loop: CSALPGQAITDTQYF. CDR3 DNA sequence: TGCAGTGCCTTACCCGGACAGGCGATCACAGATACGCAGTATTTT. The gene calls are TRBV20-1 and TRBJ2-3; 7 positions match TRBD1. Per the germline V gene, CDR1 is DFQATT and CDR2 is SNEGSKA (reference sequence). The V gene end was trimmed by 6 bases and the J gene end by 2 bases; junction bases not matched to a gene: 11. This CDR3 has 15 amino acids.

This clonotype was detected only a few times. The CDR3 coding sequence is TGTGCCTGGATTCCCGGGACAGGGGCATTCTACGAGCAGTACTTC. Translation gives CAWIPGTGAFYEQYF. This chain joins TRBV30 and TRBJ2-7, with TRBD1 identical over 10 bases. V trimming: 4 bases; J trimming: 3 bases; junction bases outside the gene matches: 9. Germline-derived CDR1 and CDR2 are GTSNPN and SVGIG (reference sequence). The CDR3 length is 15 residues. The full variable domain, rest sourced from reference TRBV30 and TRBJ2-7, is SQTIHQWPATLVQPVGSPLSLECTVEGTSNPNLYWYRQAAGRGLQLLFYSVGIGQISSEVPQNLSASRPQDRQFILSSKKLLLSDSGFYLCAWIPGTGAFYEQYFGPGTRLTVT.

This clonotype was seen many times. This chain links TRBV18 with TRBJ1-1; no firm D call. Germline assignment: CDR1 KGHSH and CDR2 LQKENI. This CDR3 has 13 amino acids. The germline V and J ends were trimmed by 2 bases and 1 base, with 5 bases remaining between them. The CDR3 is CASSPGQNTEAFF. For the CDR3, the DNA is TGTGCCAGCTCACCAGGGCAGAACACTGAAGCTTTCTTT.

This clonotype was seen a handful of times. The chain is built from TRBV5-4 and TRBJ1-1, with 7 bases identical to TRBD1. Trimming at V came to 4 bases and at J to 4 bases, leaving 13 bases not matched to a gene. The germline V gene encodes CDR1 SGHNT and CDR2 YYREEE (reference sequence). The CDR3 extends over 16 amino acids. The CDR3, as DNA: TGTGCCAGCAGCCATGGAGACAGGGCTTGGGGCACTGAAGCTTTCTTT. Amino acids: CASSHGDRAWGTEAFF.

The chain combines TRBV6-2 or TRBV6-3 with TRBJ2-7; D is undetermined. V lost 2 bases to trimming and J lost 4 bases, with 6 bases between them. CDR1 MNHEY and CDR2 SVGEGT come from the germline V gene. This CDR3 has 12 residues. The CDR3 DNA reads TGTGCCAGCAGTTACCAGGCTTACGAGCAGTACTTC. As protein: CASSYQAYEQYF.

The chain employs TRBV28 and TRBJ1-5, with D unresolved. The germline V and J ends were trimmed by 3 bases and 5 bases, with 20 bases remaining between them. Germline V gene lookup returns CDR1 MDHEN and CDR2 SYDVKM. This CDR3 has 17 amino acids. The CDR3 DNA sequence: TGTGCCAGCAGTTTTTCGGGAGTAGAGACTTTTTATCAGCCCCAGCATTTT. Amino acids: CASSFSGVETFYQPQHF.

This clonotype was seen many times. The chain employs TRBV7-2 and TRBJ2-1; 7 bases fit TRBD1. The germline V gene has CDR1 SGHTA and CDR2 FQGNSA. Trimming took 1 base from V and 9 from J; bases not matched to a gene: 6. The CDR3 spans 14 residues. CDR3 residues: CASSLGIGGSEQFF. The CDR3 DNA reads TGTGCCAGCAGCTTAGGGATAGGGGGCAGTGAGCAGTTCTTC.

V usage is TRBV30 and J usage is TRBJ2-5; 14 bases are shared with TRBD2. This CDR3 is 12 amino acids long. The junction had 0 bases not matched to a gene; V was cut back by 8 bases and J by 4 bases. Germline CDR1 reads GTSNPN; CDR2 reads SVGIG (reference sequence). CDR3 region: CAGTSGGETQYF. CDR3 in DNA: TGTGCCGGGACTAGCGGGGGAGAGACCCAGTACTTC.

In its sample, this clonotype was seen many times. This rearrangement joins TRBV6-2 or TRBV6-3 to TRBJ2-6; D is uncertain. V lost 2 bases to trimming and J lost 0 bases, with 5 bases between them. There are 15 residues in the CDR3. Per the germline V gene, CDR1 is MNHEY and CDR2 is SVGEGT. The CDR3 region has the DNA TGTGCCAGCAGTTACGAAAGCTCTGGGGCCAACGTCCTGACTTTC. Translation gives CASSYESSGANVLTF.